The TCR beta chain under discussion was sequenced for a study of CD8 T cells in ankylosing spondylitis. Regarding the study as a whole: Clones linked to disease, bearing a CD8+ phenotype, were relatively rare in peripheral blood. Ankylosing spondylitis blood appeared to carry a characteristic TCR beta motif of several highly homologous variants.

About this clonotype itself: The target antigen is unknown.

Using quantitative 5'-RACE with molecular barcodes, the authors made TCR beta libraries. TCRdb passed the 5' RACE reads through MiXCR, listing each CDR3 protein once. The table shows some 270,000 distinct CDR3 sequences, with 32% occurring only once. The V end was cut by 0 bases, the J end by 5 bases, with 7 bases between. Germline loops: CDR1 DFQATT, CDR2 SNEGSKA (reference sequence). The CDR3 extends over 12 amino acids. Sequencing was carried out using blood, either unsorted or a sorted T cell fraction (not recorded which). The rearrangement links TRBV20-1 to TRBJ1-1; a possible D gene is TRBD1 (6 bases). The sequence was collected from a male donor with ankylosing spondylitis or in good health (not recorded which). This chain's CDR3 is CSARDDRTEAFF. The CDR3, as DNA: TGCAGTGCTAGAGACGACAGGACTGAAGCTTTCTTT.